The rows below give T cell receptor beta chains drawn from one sample of a study of T cells in Graves' hyperthyroidism and ophthalmopathy. TCRdb re-called the multiplex PCR reads through MiXCR, storing one row per CDR3 protein. The sample has around 440,000 distinct CDR3 sequences; around a sixth are singletons. The sequenced material came from blood. All receptors come from a woman in her late teens or twenties with Graves' hyperthyroidism. Both conserved end residues are part of each CDR3. The D gene is left open where the match is weak. Part of the rows lack a size; the others show once, few, many or a class for expanded clones.

abundance	j_gene	d_gene	v_gene	CDR3aa	CDR3nt
NA	TRBJ2-3	TRBD1	TRBV9	CASSARDRGPDTQYF	TGTGCCAGCAGCGCCCGGGACAGGGGCCCAGATACGCAGTATTTT
many	TRBJ2-2	TRBD1	TRBV29-1	CSATGGNGELFF	TGCAGCGCGACAGGGGGGAACGGGGAGCTGTTTTTT
NA	TRBJ1-2	TRBD1	TRBV4-1	CASSQPRRRDRGGGYTF	TGCGCCAGCAGCCAACCTAGACGTCGGGACAGGGGAGGCGGCTACACCTTC
few	TRBJ2-6	NA	TRBV19	CASSPGTGTSGADVLTF	TGTGCCAGTAGTCCAGGAACAGGGACCTCTGGGGCCGACGTCCTGACTTTC
many	TRBJ2-7	TRBD1	TRBV10-3	CAISGWDREVHEQYF	TGTGCCATCAGTGGATGGGACAGGGAAGTCCACGAGCAGTACTTC
many	TRBJ1-1	NA	TRBV12-3/TRBV12-4	CASSFEGHTEAFF	TGTGCCAGCAGTTTTGAAGGACACACTGAAGCTTTCTTT
many	TRBJ2-5	TRBD1	TRBV2	CASSDWTGRDETQYF	TGTGCCAGCAGCGACTGGACAGGGCGGGATGAGACCCAGTACTTC
few	TRBJ2-4	NA	TRBV7-9	CASSSLTELAKNIQYF	TGTGCCAGCAGCTCCCTGACAGAATTAGCCAAAAACATTCAGTACTTC
many	TRBJ2-1	TRBD1	TRBV7-9	CASSQGQGAYNEQFF	TGTGCCAGCAGCCAGGGACAGGGGGCCTACAATGAGCAGTTCTTC
many	TRBJ2-7	NA	TRBV6-5	CASSYPTAEGSAGEQYF	TGTGCCAGCAGTTATCCTACTGCCGAGGGGTCGGCGGGCGAGCAGTACTTC
NA	TRBJ1-3	NA	TRBV10-3	CAISESIIGQSSGNTIYF	TGTGCCATCAGTGAGTCGATTATAGGACAGAGCTCTGGAAACACCATATATTTT
many	TRBJ2-3	NA	TRBV15	CATSRGVGAMPDTQYF	TGTGCCACCAGCAGAGGAGTAGGGGCCATGCCAGATACGCAGTATTTT
NA	TRBJ1-5	NA	TRBV15	CATRKRGQPQHF	TGTGCCACCAGAAAAAGGGGTCAGCCCCAGCATTTT
few	TRBJ1-5	NA	TRBV4-1	CASSQADISNQPQHF	TGCGCCAGCAGCCAGGCGGACATTAGCAATCAGCCCCAGCATTTT
many	TRBJ2-3	TRBD2	TRBV12-3/TRBV12-4	CASSLGLAGVTASRDTQYF	TGTGCCAGCAGTTTAGGACTAGCGGGGGTTACGGCTAGCCGGGATACGCAGTATTTT
many	TRBJ2-1	TRBD2	TRBV5-1	CASSLATSGGEQFF	TGCGCCAGCAGCTTGGCGACTAGCGGGGGGGAGCAGTTCTTC
NA	TRBJ1-2	TRBD1	TRBV5-5	CASSLVAGGSGYGYTF	TGTGCCAGCAGCTTGGTGGCAGGGGGCAGTGGCTATGGCTACACCTTC
NA	TRBJ1-2	NA	TRBV5-1	CASSLENGGRGYTF	TGCGCCAGCAGCTTGGAAAACGGAGGTCGGGGCTACACCTTC
many	TRBJ2-1	NA	TRBV11-2	CASSKQGYEQFF	TGTGCCAGCAGCAAACAGGGCTATGAGCAGTTCTTC
NA	TRBJ2-2	NA	TRBV5-6	CASSPPPGKNGELFF	TGTGCCAGCAGCCCCCCCCCAGGGAAGAACGGGGAGCTGTTTTTT
few	TRBJ2-3	NA	TRBV19	CASRLGGGDTQYF	TGTGCCAGTCGACTAGGGGGGGGGGATACGCAGTATTTT
NA	TRBJ2-2	NA	TRBV9	CASSVPHEGANTGELFF	TGTGCCAGCAGCGTCCCCCACGAGGGGGCGAACACCGGGGAGCTGTTTTTT
many	TRBJ2-3	NA	TRBV7-3	CASFSTRIGDTQYF	TGTGCCAGCTTTAGCACCCGGATTGGAGATACGCAGTATTTT
NA	TRBJ2-3	NA	TRBV12-3/TRBV12-4	CASAPSIDTQYF	TGTGCCAGCGCTCCCTCTATAGATACGCAGTATTTT
few	TRBJ2-3	NA	TRBV9	CASSTQTSTDTQYF	TGTGCCAGCAGTACGCAGACTAGCACAGATACGCAGTATTTT
many	TRBJ1-2	NA	TRBV7-9	CASTRVVGYTF	TGTGCCAGCACCAGGGTGGTGGGCTACACCTTC
many	TRBJ2-3	NA	TRBV12-3/TRBV12-4	CASSFFVSSQITQYF	TGTGCCAGCAGTTTTTTCGTCAGTAGCCAGATTACGCAGTATTTT
many	TRBJ1-5	TRBD1	TRBV30	CAWSVGTGGNQPQHF	TGTGCCTGGAGTGTTGGGACAGGGGGCAATCAGCCCCAGCATTTT
many	TRBJ1-2	TRBD1	TRBV10-3	CAITQALGQGINGYTF	TGTGCCATCACCCAAGCTTTGGGACAGGGGATTAATGGCTACACCTTC
few	TRBJ2-2	TRBD2	TRBV7-9	CASSFTSGLGGELFF	TGTGCCAGCAGCTTCACTAGCGGGTTGGGCGGGGAGCTGTTTTTT
few	TRBJ1-1	NA	TRBV4-1	CASSPWEDGRTYSLNTEAFF	TGCGCCAGCAGCCCTTGGGAGGACGGGCGCACATACTCCTTAAACACTGAAGCTTTCTTT
NA	TRBJ2-7	TRBD1	TRBV20-1	CSARDRGKYEQYF	TGCAGTGCTCGGGACAGGGGCAAGTACGAGCAGTACTTC
many	TRBJ2-7	TRBD2	TRBV6-1	CASSRTSGGGGSYEQYF	TGTGCCAGCAGTCGGACTAGCGGGGGTGGGGGCTCCTACGAGCAGTACTTC
few	TRBJ2-3	NA	TRBV7-8	CASSLDGAPGDTQYF	TGTGCCAGCAGCTTAGATGGAGCCCCCGGGGATACGCAGTATTTT
many	TRBJ1-1	NA	TRBV11-3	CASSSGGVGPAFF	TGTGCCAGCAGCTCGGGCGGGGTGGGGCCCGCTTTCTTT
NA	TRBJ2-2	NA	TRBV12-3/TRBV12-4	CASRGQGNSGELFF	TGTGCCAGCAGGGGGCAGGGGAACTCCGGGGAGCTGTTTTTT
once	TRBJ2-3	NA	TRBV5-1	CASSLGLSPRMLTDTQYF	TGCGCCAGCAGCTTGGGTTTGAGCCCTAGGATGTTAACAGATACGCAGTATTTT
many	TRBJ1-2	NA	TRBV19	CASTGMGLYGYTF	TGTGCCAGTACCGGAATGGGACTTTATGGCTACACCTTC
few	TRBJ2-3	TRBD2	TRBV27	CASSLYPGTSGGTDGYF	TGTGCCAGCAGTTTATATCCCGGGACTAGCGGGGGTACTGACGGGTATTTT
many	TRBJ2-5	TRBD1	TRBV7-7	CASSLDRMEETQYF	TGTGCTAGCAGCTTGGACAGGATGGAAGAGACCCAGTACTTC